The 15 T cell receptor beta chains given below trace back to one sample, sequenced in a study of molecular identifiers for immune sequencing clone quantification. In TCRdb, the PCR reads were re-called with MiXCR into one record per CDR3 protein. Of some 320,000 distinct CDR3 sequences in the sample, about a fifth were seen once. The material sequenced was naive CD8+ T cells from blood, with Jurkat cell RNA spiked in. Documented subset: FACS-sorted CD8+CD4-CCR7+CD45RA+ naive T cells. These receptors were obtained from a human donor in good health. Some libraries in this study had Jurkat cell RNA spiked in.

The chain carries TRBV30 and TRBJ1-1; 10 bases map to TRBD1. CDR1 is GTSNPN and CDR2 is SVGIG in the germline V gene (reference sequence). Trimming took 5 bases from V and 3 from J; bases not matched to a gene: 9. This CDR3 is built from 15 residues. CDR3 region: CAWLLLGQGYTEAFF. For the CDR3, the DNA is TGTGCCTGGTTACTTCTGGGACAGGGGTACACTGAAGCTTTCTTT.

In this sample, this clonotype turned up many times. The chain uses TRBV19 and TRBJ1-5; D is uncertain. Deletions cut 10 bases from V and 3 bases from J, with 10 bases between. The CDR3 extends over 12 amino acids. Germline V gives CDR1 LNHDA, CDR2 SQIVND (reference sequence). This CDR3 is CATTMANQPQHF. In nucleotides, the CDR3 is TGTGCCACCACAATGGCCAATCAGCCCCAGCATTTT. Complete variable domain (other parts from reference TRBV19 and TRBJ1-5): DGGITQSPKYLFRKEGQNVTLSCEQNLNHDAMYWYRQDPGQGLRLIYYSQIVNDFQKGDIAEGYSVSREKKESFPLTVTSAQKNPTAFYLCATTMANQPQHFGDGTRLSIL.

This clonotype showed up many times. This chain links TRBV5-5 with TRBJ2-6; D perhaps matches TRBD1 (6 bases). Germline V gives CDR1 SGHKS, CDR2 YYEKEE (reference sequence). This CDR3 has 15 residues. Trimming took off 4 bases at V and 1 base at J, with 9 bases between the two ends. The CDR3 loop reads CASSPGVSGANVLTF. CDR3 coding DNA: TGTGCCAGCAGCCCAGGGGTGTCTGGGGCCAACGTCCTGACTTTC.

The chain recombines TRBV27 with TRBJ2-3; TRBD2 is a possible D gene (6 bases). The V and J ends lost 1 base and 6 bases respectively, with 17 bases between them. Germline V gives CDR1 MNHEY, CDR2 SMNVEV (reference sequence). CDR3 size: 16 residues. The CDR3 is CASSLYSGVLGDTQYF. The CDR3 bases are TGTGCCAGCAGTTTATATAGCGGCGTGCTTGGGGATACGCAGTATTTT.

In this sample, this clonotype turned up many times. The chain joins TRBV11-2 to TRBJ2-6, with D uncertain. The ends were cut back, 2 bases at V and 15 bases at J, with 11 bases in the middle. The CDR3 is made up of 12 amino acids. Germline lookup yields CDR1 SGHAT and CDR2 FQNNGV. The CDR3 protein is CASSLIAVPLTF. Here the CDR3 DNA reads TGTGCCAGCAGCTTAATAGCAGTCCCCCTGACTTTC.

This clonotype was detected only a few times. The DNA of the CDR3 is TGTGCCAGCACGTGGACCCTCTCGGAAGACAATGAGCAGTTCTTC. This codes for CASTWTLSEDNEQFF. The chain joins TRBV11-2 to TRBJ2-1; no clear D. The V gene lost 7 bases and the J gene lost 5 bases, with 18 bases spanning the gap. CDR1 is SGHAT and CDR2 is FQNNGV in the germline V gene. This CDR3 has 15 residues.

This clonotype was observed at least ten times. The chain uses TRBV9 and TRBJ2-2; the match to TRBD1 covers 10 bases. CDR1 SGDLS and CDR2 YYNGEE come from the germline V gene. CDR3 length: 17 residues. Trimming took 2 bases from V and 8 from J; bases not matched to a gene: 12. The CDR3 DNA sequence: TGTGCCAGCAGCGTTTGGACAGGGGGGGCCCTTGTTGGGGAGCTGTTTTTT. It translates to CASSVWTGGALVGELFF.

Note on this clonotype: Possible read error: a much larger clone is one base away. The V and J genes are TRBV21-1 and TRBJ2-2; the D call of TRBD1 is as the table states it, not checked on the DNA. TRBV21-1 is listed as a pseudogene. The CDR3 consists of 15 residues. The CDR3 loop reads CASSRGQGGTGELLF. In nucleotides, the CDR3 is TGTGCCAGCAGCAGAGGACAGGGGGGCACCGGGGAGCTGCTTTTT.

This clonotype was seen a few times. The CDR3 DNA reads as TGCGCCAGCAGCCAAGAGAATGAGCAGTTCTTC. This encodes CASSQENEQFF. This chain joins TRBV4-1 and TRBJ2-1; D gene unclear. V dropped 0 bases and J dropped 7 bases, with 1 base sitting between them. This CDR3 comprises 11 residues. CDR1 and CDR2 from the germline V gene are MGHRA and YSYEKL.

The chain has TRBV20-1 and TRBJ2-1; D gene ambiguous. With 0 bases removed from V and 7 bases from J, the gap between germline ends came to 16 bases. The V gene's germline CDR1 is DFQATT and CDR2 SNEGSKA (reference sequence). This CDR3 spans 15 amino acids. In DNA, the CDR3 is TGCAGTGCTAGAGATCTACAGATGCCTAGGAATGAGCAGTTCTTC. The encoded protein is CSARDLQMPRNEQFF.

Many counts were recorded for this clonotype. The chain has TRBV5-5 and TRBJ1-1, with unresolved D. CDR1 and CDR2 from the germline V gene are SGHKS and YYEKEE (reference sequence). The CDR3 totals 15 residues. Deletions cut 3 bases from V and 4 bases from J, with 16 bases between. Here the CDR3 DNA reads TGTGCCAGCAGCTCCGGTCCCAGAGGAGGCACTGAAGCTTTCTTT. Amino acids: CASSSGPRGGTEAFF.

This clonotype was observed once. Since a much larger clone is just one base distant, this may be a read error. The chain combines TRBV6-2 or TRBV6-3 with TRBJ2-7; 9 bases line up with TRBD2. The germline CDR1 and CDR2 sequences are MNHEY and SVGEGT. The CDR3 spans 16 residues. The CDR3 region has the DNA TGTGCCAGCAGATACTCGGTTCTAGCGGGGCCCTACGAGCAGTACTTC. Protein product: CASRYSVLAGPYEQYF.

Concerning this clonotype: The final CDR3 position lacks the conserved phenylalanine or tryptophan, pointing to a likely read error. V gene TRBV7-9 combines with J gene TRBJ2-6, with 12 positions matching TRBD2. The trim removed 4 bases at V and 3 bases at J, leaving 10 bases unmatched. The CDR3 loop spans 19 amino acids. Germline V lookup: CDR1 SEHNR, CDR2 FQNEAQ (reference sequence). CDR3 sequence: CASSSTRLAGEYGANVLTL. The CDR3 region has the DNA TGTGCCAGCAGCTCCACAAGACTAGCGGGGGAGTATGGGGCCAACGTCCTGACTTTA.

This clonotype showed up many times. The CDR3 nucleotides are TGTGCCAGCAGTTACTCGGATCCGATGGGGGAGTACTTC. Protein: CASSYSDPMGEYF. The V call is TRBV6-5, the J call TRBJ2-7, with D perhaps being TRBD1 or TRBD2 (5 bases each). The CDR3 sequence is 13 residues long. Germline V lookup: CDR1 MNHEY, CDR2 SVGAGI. Trimming removed 0 bases at V and 11 bases at J, with 14 bases between.

The gene calls are TRBV12-3 or TRBV12-4 and TRBJ2-1, with a weak D call TRBD2 (6 bases). This CDR3 spans 13 amino acids. V lost 7 bases and J lost 9, with 16 bases in between. The CDR3 loop reads CASNPTVGGEQFF. The DNA of the CDR3 is TGTGCCAGCAACCCTACGGTGGGGGGTGAGCAGTTCTTC.